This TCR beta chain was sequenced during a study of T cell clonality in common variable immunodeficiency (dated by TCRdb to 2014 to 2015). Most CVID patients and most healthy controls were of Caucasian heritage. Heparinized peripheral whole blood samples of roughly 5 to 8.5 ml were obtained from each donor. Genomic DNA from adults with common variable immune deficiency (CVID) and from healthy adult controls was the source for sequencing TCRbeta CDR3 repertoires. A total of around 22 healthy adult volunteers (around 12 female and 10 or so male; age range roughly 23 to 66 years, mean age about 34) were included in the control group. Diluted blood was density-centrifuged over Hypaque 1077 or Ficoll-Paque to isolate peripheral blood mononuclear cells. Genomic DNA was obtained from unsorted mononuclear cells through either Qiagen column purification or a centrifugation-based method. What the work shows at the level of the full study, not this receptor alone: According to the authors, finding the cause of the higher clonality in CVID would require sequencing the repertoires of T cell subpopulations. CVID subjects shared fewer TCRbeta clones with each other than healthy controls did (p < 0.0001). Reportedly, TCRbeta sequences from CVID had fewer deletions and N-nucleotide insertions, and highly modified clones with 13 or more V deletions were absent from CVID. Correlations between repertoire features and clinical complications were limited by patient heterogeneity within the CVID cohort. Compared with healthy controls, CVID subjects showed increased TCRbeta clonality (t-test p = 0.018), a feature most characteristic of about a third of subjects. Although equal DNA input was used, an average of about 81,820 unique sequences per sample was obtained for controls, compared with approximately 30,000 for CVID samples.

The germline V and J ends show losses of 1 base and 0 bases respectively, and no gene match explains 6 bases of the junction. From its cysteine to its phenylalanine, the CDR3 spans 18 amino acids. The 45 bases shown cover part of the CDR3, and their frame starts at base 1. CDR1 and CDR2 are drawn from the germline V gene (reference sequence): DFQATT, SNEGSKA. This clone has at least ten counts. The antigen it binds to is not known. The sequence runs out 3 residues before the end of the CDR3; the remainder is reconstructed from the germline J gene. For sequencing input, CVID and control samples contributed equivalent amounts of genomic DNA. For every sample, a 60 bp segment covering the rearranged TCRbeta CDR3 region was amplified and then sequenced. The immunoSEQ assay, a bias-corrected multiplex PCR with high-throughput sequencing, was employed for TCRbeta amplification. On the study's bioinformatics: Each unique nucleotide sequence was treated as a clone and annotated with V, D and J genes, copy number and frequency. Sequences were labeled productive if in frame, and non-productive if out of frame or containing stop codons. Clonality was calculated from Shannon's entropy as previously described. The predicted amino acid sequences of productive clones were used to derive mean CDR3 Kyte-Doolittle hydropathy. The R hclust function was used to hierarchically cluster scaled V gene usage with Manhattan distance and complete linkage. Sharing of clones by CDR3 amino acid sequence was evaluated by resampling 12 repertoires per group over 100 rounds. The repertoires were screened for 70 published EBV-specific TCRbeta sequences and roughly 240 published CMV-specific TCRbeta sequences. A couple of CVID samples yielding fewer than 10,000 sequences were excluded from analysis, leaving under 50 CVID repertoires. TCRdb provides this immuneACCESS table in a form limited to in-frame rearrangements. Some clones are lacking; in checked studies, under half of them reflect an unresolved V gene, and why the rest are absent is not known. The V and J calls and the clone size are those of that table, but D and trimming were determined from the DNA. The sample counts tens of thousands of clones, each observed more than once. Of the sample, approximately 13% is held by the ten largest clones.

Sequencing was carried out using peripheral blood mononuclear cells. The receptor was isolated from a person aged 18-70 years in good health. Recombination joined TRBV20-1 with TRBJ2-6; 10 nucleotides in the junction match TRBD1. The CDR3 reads CSARVAGTGDSGANVLTF. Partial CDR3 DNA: TGCAGTGCTAGAGTGGCCGGGACAGGGGACTCTGGGGCCAACGTC.